The sequence of this T cell receptor beta chain was determined in a study of human T cells and chemical hapten exposure. Looking at the study overall: Patch tests delivered 0.01% DPC to the upper back and were evaluated at 6 days. Study outcomes and limitations: Versus controls, significantly more large CDR3 similarity clusters arose from expanded TCRs. Unchanged with DPC sensitization were TCRs above 1 in 1000 frequency.

Noted time point: patch test 1, 2 weeks after DPC sensitization. Treatment here: therapeutic diphenylcyclopropenone sensitization with weekly scalp DPC. TCRdb reanalysed the RACE reads using MiXCR and keeps one entry per CDR3 protein. The sample lists 100,000 or so distinct CDR3 sequences; roughly 11% were seen once. Germline V CDR1 and CDR2: LGHDT, YNNKEL (reference sequence). This CDR3 is 13 amino acids long. The germline V and J ends were trimmed by 1 base and 2 bases, with 4 bases remaining between them. This clonotype was seen ten or more times. Its antigen is currently unknown. This sequence originates from a woman aged 40 to 50 with alopecia areata. Some clones in this sample may be carry-over from other donors' samples. This chain uses TRBV3-1 with TRBJ2-3; D gene unclear. Sequencing was performed on whole blood, taken in connection with sensitization to the hapten diphenylcyclopropenone (DPC). CDR3 sequence reads: CASSQANTDTQYF. The CDR3 DNA reads TGTGCCAGCAGCCAAGCGAACACAGATACGCAGTATTTT.